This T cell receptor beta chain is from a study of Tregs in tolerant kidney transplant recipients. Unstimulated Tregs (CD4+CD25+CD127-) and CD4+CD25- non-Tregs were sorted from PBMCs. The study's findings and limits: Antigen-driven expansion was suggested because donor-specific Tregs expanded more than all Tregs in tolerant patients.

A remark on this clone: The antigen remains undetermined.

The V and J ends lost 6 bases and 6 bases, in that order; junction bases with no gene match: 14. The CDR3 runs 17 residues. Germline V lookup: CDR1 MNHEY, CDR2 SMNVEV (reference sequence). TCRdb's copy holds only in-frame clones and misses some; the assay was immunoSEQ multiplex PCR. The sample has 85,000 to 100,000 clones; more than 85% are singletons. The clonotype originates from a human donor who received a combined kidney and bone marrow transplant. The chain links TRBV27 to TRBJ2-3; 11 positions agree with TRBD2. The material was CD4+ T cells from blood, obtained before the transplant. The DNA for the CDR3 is TGTGCCAGCAGCACGAAGAGGACTAGCGGGCCGGGGGATACGCAGTATTTT. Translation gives CASSTKRTSGPGDTQYF.